A selection of T cell receptor beta chains follows, all from one sample in a study of blood T cell repertoires in COVID-19. Measured with immunoSEQ multiplex PCR; TCRdb has only the in-frame clones, and not every one. The sample contains about 100,000 clones, 79% of which appear only once. Sequencing used peripheral blood. Every receptor here comes from a woman at least 80 years old with active or convalescent COVID-19. Both conserved end residues are part of each CDR3. D genes are given only for firm matches. Not all rows give a size; the values are once, few, many and, for expanded clones, a class.

cdr3_nt: TGCGCCAGCAGCTTGGGCGGTGGAGCGGGTTACTCCTACGAGCAGTACTTC; cdr3_aa: CASSLGGGAGYSYEQYF; v_call: TRBV5-1; j_call: TRBJ2-7; d_call: -; clone_size: -
cdr3_nt: TGCGCCAGCAGCATCGACTCTAGAGGTACGCAGTATTTT; cdr3_aa: CASSIDSRGTQYF; v_call: TRBV5-1; j_call: TRBJ2-3; d_call: -; clone_size: -
cdr3_nt: TGTGCCAGCAGCGGCGGGGCTAGCGGGATTTACGAGCAGTACTTC; cdr3_aa: CASSGGASGIYEQYF; v_call: TRBV7-2; j_call: TRBJ2-7; d_call: TRBD2; clone_size: -
cdr3_nt: TGTGCCAGCCTCACTACGACTCATCCGGTGGAGACCCAGTACTTC; cdr3_aa: CASLTTTHPVETQYF; v_call: TRBV28; j_call: TRBJ2-5; d_call: -; clone_size: -
cdr3_nt: TGTGCCAGCAGCTTGGGGGCAGGGGGGTTTAACATTCAGTACTTC; cdr3_aa: CASSLGAGGFNIQYF; v_call: TRBV5-4; j_call: TRBJ2-4; d_call: -; clone_size: -
cdr3_nt: TGTGCCAGCAGGGGCACCGGGGCCAACGTCCTGACTTTC; cdr3_aa: CASRGTGANVLTF; v_call: TRBV28; j_call: TRBJ2-6; d_call: -; clone_size: -
cdr3_nt: TGTGCCAGCAGCCAGGGAGGGGACAGGGCAGGAAACACCATATATTTT; cdr3_aa: CASSQGGDRAGNTIYF; v_call: TRBV14; j_call: TRBJ1-3; d_call: TRBD1; clone_size: -
cdr3_nt: TGTGCCAGCAAGGCAGCAAGGAGCTCCTACGAGCAGTACTTC; cdr3_aa: CASKAARSSYEQYF; v_call: TRBV6-5; j_call: TRBJ2-7; d_call: -; clone_size: -
cdr3_nt: TGTGCCAGCAGCCAGGGACTTATGGACGAGCAGTACTTC; cdr3_aa: CASSQGLMDEQYF; v_call: TRBV4-2; j_call: TRBJ2-7; d_call: -; clone_size: -
cdr3_nt: TGTGCCAGCTCACGGGACAGGGCTAATGAAAAACTGTTTTTT; cdr3_aa: CASSRDRANEKLFF; v_call: TRBV18; j_call: TRBJ1-4; d_call: TRBD1; clone_size: -
cdr3_nt: TGTGCCAGCAGTCTAGCGGGGGGGTATACGCAGTATTTT; cdr3_aa: CASSLAGGYTQYF; v_call: TRBV5-4; j_call: TRBJ2-3; d_call: TRBD2; clone_size: few
cdr3_nt: TGTGCCAGCTCACCAGACAGGGGGCGCGGGGAGACCCAGTACTTC; cdr3_aa: CASSPDRGRGETQYF; v_call: TRBV18; j_call: TRBJ2-5; d_call: TRBD1; clone_size: -
cdr3_nt: TGTGCCAGCAGCCCCGGGCCGGGGGGCTACGAGCAGTACTTC; cdr3_aa: CASSPGPGGYEQYF; v_call: TRBV7-3; j_call: TRBJ2-7; d_call: TRBD2; clone_size: once
cdr3_nt: TGTGCCAGCAGTTCCAACAGGGGCTCCTACAATGAGCAGTTCTTC; cdr3_aa: CASSSNRGSYNEQFF; v_call: TRBV11-2; j_call: TRBJ2-1; d_call: TRBD1; clone_size: once
cdr3_nt: TGTGCCAGCAGCTGGAGTAACACCGGGGAGCTGTTTTTT; cdr3_aa: CASSWSNTGELFF; v_call: TRBV7-2; j_call: TRBJ2-2; d_call: -; clone_size: -
cdr3_nt: TGTGCCAGCAGCTTCAGTAGCGGGGGTTTCTCCTACGAGCAGTACTTC; cdr3_aa: CASSFSSGGFSYEQYF; v_call: TRBV5-1; j_call: TRBJ2-7; d_call: TRBD2; clone_size: few
cdr3_nt: TGTGCCAGCAGTTTGGACTATTCCGATACGCAGTATTTT; cdr3_aa: CASSLDYSDTQYF; v_call: TRBV7-2; j_call: TRBJ2-3; d_call: -; clone_size: -
cdr3_nt: TGTGCCAGCAGCCAGGGGACAGGGAGGGGGTACACTGAAGCTTTCTTT; cdr3_aa: CASSQGTGRGYTEAFF; v_call: TRBV5-6; j_call: TRBJ1-1; d_call: TRBD1; clone_size: -
cdr3_nt: TGCGCCAGCAGCCCGGACAGGGGGGGGTATGGCTACACCTTC; cdr3_aa: CASSPDRGGYGYTF; v_call: TRBV5-1; j_call: TRBJ1-2; d_call: TRBD1; clone_size: -
cdr3_nt: TGTGCCAGTACTACAGGTAACAATGAGCAGTTCTTC; cdr3_aa: CASTTGNNEQFF; v_call: TRBV19; j_call: TRBJ2-1; d_call: -; clone_size: -
cdr3_nt: TGTGCCAGTAGTATCCCTAGTTTTACTAGCGGGACCACAGATACGCAGTATTTT; cdr3_aa: CASSIPSFTSGTTDTQYF; v_call: TRBV19; j_call: TRBJ2-3; d_call: TRBD2; clone_size: -
cdr3_nt: TGTGCCAGCAGACAGGGGGCCTATAATTCACCCCTCCACTTT; cdr3_aa: CASRQGAYNSPLHF; v_call: TRBV2; j_call: TRBJ1-6; d_call: TRBD1; clone_size: -
cdr3_nt: TGTGCCAGCTCACCTGACAGGGGGGTAATGTCCCAGCATTTT; cdr3_aa: CASSPDRGVMSQHF; v_call: TRBV18; j_call: TRBJ1-5; d_call: TRBD1; clone_size: -
cdr3_nt: TGTGCCAGCAGTGAAGCGGTCGGGGGGAGCTCCTATAATTCACCCCTCCACTTT; cdr3_aa: CASSEAVGGSSYNSPLHF; v_call: TRBV6-1; j_call: TRBJ1-6; d_call: -; clone_size: -
cdr3_nt: TGTGCCAGCAGTTTACCGGGACAGCCACTCTATGGCTACACCTTC; cdr3_aa: CASSLPGQPLYGYTF; v_call: TRBV28; j_call: TRBJ1-2; d_call: TRBD1; clone_size: -
cdr3_nt: TGTGCCAGCAGTTACAGGAGGCAAAACACCGGGGAGCTGTTTTTT; cdr3_aa: CASSYRRQNTGELFF; v_call: TRBV6-5; j_call: TRBJ2-2; d_call: -; clone_size: -
cdr3_nt: TGCGCCAGCAGCATCCACGGTAGCGGGGAGACCCAGTACTTC; cdr3_aa: CASSIHGSGETQYF; v_call: TRBV5-1; j_call: TRBJ2-5; d_call: TRBD2; clone_size: -
cdr3_nt: TGTGCCAGCAGCTTGACACCCAACACCGGGGAGCTGTTTTTT; cdr3_aa: CASSLTPNTGELFF; v_call: TRBV5-4; j_call: TRBJ2-2; d_call: -; clone_size: -
cdr3_nt: TGCAGCGTTGCCAGGGAGAACACTGAAGCTTTCTTT; cdr3_aa: CSVARENTEAFF; v_call: TRBV29-1; j_call: TRBJ1-1; d_call: -; clone_size: -
cdr3_nt: TGTGCCAGCAGCACGGGACTAGCGAACAATGAGCAGTTCTTC; cdr3_aa: CASSTGLANNEQFF; v_call: TRBV9; j_call: TRBJ2-1; d_call: TRBD2; clone_size: -
cdr3_nt: TGTGCCAGTAGGCGGTTGCGCGAAGCTTTCTTT; cdr3_aa: CASRRLREAFF; v_call: TRBV19; j_call: TRBJ1-1; d_call: -; clone_size: -
cdr3_nt: TGTGCCAGCAGTTTAGGGGGACAGCCCTCCTACGAGCAGTACTTC; cdr3_aa: CASSLGGQPSYEQYF; v_call: TRBV28; j_call: TRBJ2-7; d_call: TRBD1; clone_size: -
cdr3_nt: TGTGCCAGCAGTTTAAATCAACCGGGACAGGGGAATTACGGGGCCAACGTCCTGACTTTC; cdr3_aa: CASSLNQPGQGNYGANVLTF; v_call: TRBV28; j_call: TRBJ2-6; d_call: TRBD1; clone_size: -
cdr3_nt: TGTGCCAGCAGCTTCGGACTAGGAACAGAGACCCAGTACTTC; cdr3_aa: CASSFGLGTETQYF; v_call: TRBV11-2; j_call: TRBJ2-5; d_call: TRBD2; clone_size: -
cdr3_nt: TGTGCCAGCAGCAGAGGGACAGGGGCTCCCACCGGGGAGCTGTTTTTT; cdr3_aa: CASSRGTGAPTGELFF; v_call: TRBV11-2; j_call: TRBJ2-2; d_call: TRBD1; clone_size: -
cdr3_nt: TGTGCCAGCAGATTGGACAGGGTCTCCTACGAGCAGTACTTC; cdr3_aa: CASRLDRVSYEQYF; v_call: TRBV6-5; j_call: TRBJ2-7; d_call: TRBD1; clone_size: -
cdr3_nt: TGTGCCAGCAGTCCAGTTACACAGGGTTCCTACGAGCAGTACTTC; cdr3_aa: CASSPVTQGSYEQYF; v_call: TRBV27; j_call: TRBJ2-7; d_call: -; clone_size: -
cdr3_nt: TGTGCCAGCAGTGGGGGGGTGGAGGGGCCCCAGCATTTT; cdr3_aa: CASSGGVEGPQHF; v_call: TRBV25-1; j_call: TRBJ1-5; d_call: -; clone_size: -
cdr3_nt: TGTGCCAGCAGCTTCTACCCTCCGGGACAGGGTGGATCCGGGGAGCTGTTTTTT; cdr3_aa: CASSFYPPGQGGSGELFF; v_call: TRBV7-3; j_call: TRBJ2-2; d_call: TRBD1; clone_size: once
cdr3_nt: TGTGCCAGCAGCCCCATGGGGCCACCCCTCCACTTT; cdr3_aa: CASSPMGPPLHF; v_call: TRBV11-2; j_call: TRBJ1-6; d_call: -; clone_size: -
cdr3_nt: TGTGCCAGCAGCCCCCGGACTAGCGGGGCCTACGAGCAGTACTTC; cdr3_aa: CASSPRTSGAYEQYF; v_call: TRBV5-4; j_call: TRBJ2-7; d_call: TRBD2; clone_size: few
cdr3_nt: TGTGCCAGCAGCCTAGACAGGGACACTGAAGCTTTCTTT; cdr3_aa: CASSLDRDTEAFF; v_call: TRBV5-4; j_call: TRBJ1-1; d_call: TRBD1; clone_size: few
cdr3_nt: TGTGCCAGTAGTATTCGAGGGGCCGGTGTCGGGGGAGCCCTCCTGAGCTCCTACAATGAGCAGTTCTTC; cdr3_aa: CASSIRGAGVGGALLSSYNEQFF; v_call: TRBV19; j_call: TRBJ2-1; d_call: -; clone_size: -
cdr3_nt: TGTGCCAGCAGTGACAGGAGGTCCAATCAGCCCCAGCATTTT; cdr3_aa: CASSDRRSNQPQHF; v_call: TRBV2; j_call: TRBJ1-5; d_call: -; clone_size: -
cdr3_nt: TGTGCCAGCAGCTCCCGGACTAGCGGGAGCAACGAGCAGTACTTC; cdr3_aa: CASSSRTSGSNEQYF; v_call: TRBV5-4; j_call: TRBJ2-7; d_call: TRBD2; clone_size: -
cdr3_nt: TGCGCCAGCAGCCTCAATTTACAGGGCGTTGGGGAGCTGTTTTTT; cdr3_aa: CASSLNLQGVGELFF; v_call: TRBV4-3; j_call: TRBJ2-2; d_call: -; clone_size: few
cdr3_nt: TGTGCCAGCAGGGCACAGGGCATGAACACTGAAGCTTTCTTT; cdr3_aa: CASRAQGMNTEAFF; v_call: TRBV6-5; j_call: TRBJ1-1; d_call: -; clone_size: -
cdr3_nt: TGTGCCAGCAGCTCGGACAACCTCTACGAGCAGTACTTC; cdr3_aa: CASSSDNLYEQYF; v_call: TRBV7-9; j_call: TRBJ2-7; d_call: -; clone_size: few
cdr3_nt: TGTGCCAGTAGTATTATTCTGGGACAGGGTTACAATGAGCAGTTCTTC; cdr3_aa: CASSIILGQGYNEQFF; v_call: TRBV19; j_call: TRBJ2-1; d_call: TRBD1; clone_size: -
cdr3_nt: TGTGCCAGCAGAGGACTCGGCGAAAAACTGTTTTTT; cdr3_aa: CASRGLGEKLFF; v_call: TRBV6-5; j_call: TRBJ1-4; d_call: -; clone_size: -
cdr3_nt: TGTGCCAGCAGAAACCCGGGACAGGGGAACACTGAAGCTTTCTTT; cdr3_aa: CASRNPGQGNTEAFF; v_call: TRBV28; j_call: TRBJ1-1; d_call: TRBD1; clone_size: -